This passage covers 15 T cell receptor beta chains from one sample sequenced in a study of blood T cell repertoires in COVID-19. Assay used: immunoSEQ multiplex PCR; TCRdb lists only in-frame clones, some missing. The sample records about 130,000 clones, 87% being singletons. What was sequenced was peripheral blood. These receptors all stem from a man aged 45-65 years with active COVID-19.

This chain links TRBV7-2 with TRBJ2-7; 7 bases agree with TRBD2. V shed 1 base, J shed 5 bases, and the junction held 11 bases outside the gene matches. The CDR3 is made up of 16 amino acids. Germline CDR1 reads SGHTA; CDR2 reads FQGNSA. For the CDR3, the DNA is TGTGCCAGCAGCTTAGAATATTGGGGGGGAAGGGACGAGCAGTACTTC. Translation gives CASSLEYWGGRDEQYF. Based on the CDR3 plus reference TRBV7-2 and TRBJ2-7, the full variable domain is GAGVSQSPSNKVTEKGKDVELRCDPISGHTALYWYRQSLGQGLEFLIYFQGNSAPDKSGLPSDRFSAERTGGSVSTLTIQRTQQEDSAVYLCASSLEYWGGRDEQYFGPGTRLTVT.

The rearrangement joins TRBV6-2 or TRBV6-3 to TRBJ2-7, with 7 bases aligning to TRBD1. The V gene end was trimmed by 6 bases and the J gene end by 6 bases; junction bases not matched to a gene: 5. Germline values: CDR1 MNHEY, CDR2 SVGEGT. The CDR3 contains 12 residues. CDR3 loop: CASSRQGREQYF. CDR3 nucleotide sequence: TGTGCCAGCAGCCGACAGGGTCGCGAGCAGTACTTC.

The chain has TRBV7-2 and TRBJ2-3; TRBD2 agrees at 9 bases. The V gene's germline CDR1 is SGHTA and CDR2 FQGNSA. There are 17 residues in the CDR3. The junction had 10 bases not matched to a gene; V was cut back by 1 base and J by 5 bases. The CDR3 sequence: CASSLGRSGGMQDTQYF. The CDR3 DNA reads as TGTGCCAGCAGCTTAGGTCGAAGCGGGGGGATGCAAGATACGCAGTATTTT.

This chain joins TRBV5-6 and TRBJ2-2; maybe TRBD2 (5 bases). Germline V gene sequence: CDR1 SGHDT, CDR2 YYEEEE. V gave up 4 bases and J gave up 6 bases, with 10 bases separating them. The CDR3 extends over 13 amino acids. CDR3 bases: TGTGCCAGCAGCCCTCTACTAGCCGGGGAGCTGTTTTTT. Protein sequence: CASSPLLAGELFF.

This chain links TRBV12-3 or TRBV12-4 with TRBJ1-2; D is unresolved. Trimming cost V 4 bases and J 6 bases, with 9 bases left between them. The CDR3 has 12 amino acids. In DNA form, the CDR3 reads TGTGCCAGCAGTTCGACCGGGGATGGCTACACCTTC. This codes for CASSSTGDGYTF.

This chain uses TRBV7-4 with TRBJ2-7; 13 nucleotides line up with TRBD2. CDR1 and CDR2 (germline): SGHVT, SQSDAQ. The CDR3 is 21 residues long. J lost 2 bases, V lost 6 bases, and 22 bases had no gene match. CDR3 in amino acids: CASRESAFRTSGGFFTYEQYF. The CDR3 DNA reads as TGTGCCAGCAGAGAATCCGCGTTCCGGACTAGCGGGGGCTTTTTTACCTACGAGCAGTACTTC.

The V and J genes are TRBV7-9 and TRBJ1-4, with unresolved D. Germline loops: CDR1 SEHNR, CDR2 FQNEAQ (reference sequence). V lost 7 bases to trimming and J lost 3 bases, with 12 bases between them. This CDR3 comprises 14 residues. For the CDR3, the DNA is TGTGCCAGCACAGAAGCGACCTCTAATGAAAAACTGTTTTTT. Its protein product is CASTEATSNEKLFF.

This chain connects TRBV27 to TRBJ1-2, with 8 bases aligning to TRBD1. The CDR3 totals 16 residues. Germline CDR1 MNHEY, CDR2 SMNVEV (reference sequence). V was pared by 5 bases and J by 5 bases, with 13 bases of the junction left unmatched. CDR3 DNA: TGTGCCAGCAGTCTCAGGACAGGGAAAGGGGGATATGGCTACACCTTC. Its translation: CASSLRTGKGGYGYTF.

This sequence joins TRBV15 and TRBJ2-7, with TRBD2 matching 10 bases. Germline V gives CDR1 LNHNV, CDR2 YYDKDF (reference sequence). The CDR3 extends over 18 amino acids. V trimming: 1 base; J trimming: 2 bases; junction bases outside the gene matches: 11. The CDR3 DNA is TGTGCCACCAGCAGAGTAAGTGAACTAGCGGGGAGAACCTACGAGCAGTACTTC. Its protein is CATSRVSELAGRTYEQYF. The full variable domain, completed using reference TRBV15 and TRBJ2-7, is DAMVIQNPRYQVTQFGKPVTLSCSQTLNHNVMYWYQQKSSQAPKLLFHYYDKDFNNEADTPDNFQSRRPNTSFCFLDIRSPGLGDTAMYLCATSRVSELAGRTYEQYFGPGTRLTVT.

CDR3 amino acids: CASSLTSATDTQYF. In DNA, the CDR3 is TGTGCCAGCAGCTTAACTAGCGCCACAGATACGCAGTATTTT. The rearrangement joins TRBV7-9 to TRBJ2-3; TRBD2 matches 7 bases. Germline V gene sequence: CDR1 SEHNR, CDR2 FQNEAQ (reference sequence). This CDR3 comprises 14 residues. The ends lost 2 bases at V and 2 bases at J; junction bases unmatched: 1. The entire variable domain, with the rest obtained from reference TRBV7-9 and TRBJ2-3, is as follows: DTGVSQNPRHKITKRGQNVTFRCDPISEHNRLYWYRQTLGQGPEFLTYFQNEAQLEKSRLLSDRFSAERPKGSFSTLEIQRTEQGDSAMYLCASSLTSATDTQYFGPGTRLTVL.

CDR3 sequence reads: CASSRAGGSSGNTIYF. DNA for the CDR3: TGTGCCAGCAGCCGAGCCGGGGGAAGCTCTGGAAACACCATATATTTT. This chain uses TRBV21-1 with TRBJ1-3. TRBV21-1 is marked as a pseudogene. This CDR3 spans 16 amino acids.

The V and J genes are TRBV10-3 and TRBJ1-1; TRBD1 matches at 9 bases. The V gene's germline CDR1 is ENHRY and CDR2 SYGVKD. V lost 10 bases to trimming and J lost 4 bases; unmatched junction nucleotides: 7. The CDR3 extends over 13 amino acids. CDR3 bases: TGTGCCACTCAGGACAGGGGTGTCACTGAAGCTTTCTTT. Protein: CATQDRGVTEAFF.

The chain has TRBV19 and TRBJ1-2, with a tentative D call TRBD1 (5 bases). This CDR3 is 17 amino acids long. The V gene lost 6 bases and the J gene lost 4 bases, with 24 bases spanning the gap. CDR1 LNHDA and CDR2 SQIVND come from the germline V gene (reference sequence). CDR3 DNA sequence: TGTGCCAGTAGCCAGGAGCCCCAGGGAAGTCCCATCTATGGCTACACCTTC. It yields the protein CASSQEPQGSPIYGYTF.

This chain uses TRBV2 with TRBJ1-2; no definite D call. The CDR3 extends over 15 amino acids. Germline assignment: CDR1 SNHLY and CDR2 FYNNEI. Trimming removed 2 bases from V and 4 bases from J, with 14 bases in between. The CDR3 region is CASSERWKSVYGYTF. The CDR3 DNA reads TGTGCCAGCAGTGAACGTTGGAAAAGCGTCTATGGCTACACCTTC. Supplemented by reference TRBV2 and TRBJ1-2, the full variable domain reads EPEVTQTPSHQVTQMGQEVILRCVPISNHLYFYWYRQILGQKVEFLVSFYNNEISEKSEIFDDQFSVERPDGSNFTLKIRSTKLEDSAMYFCASSERWKSVYGYTFGSGTRLTVV.

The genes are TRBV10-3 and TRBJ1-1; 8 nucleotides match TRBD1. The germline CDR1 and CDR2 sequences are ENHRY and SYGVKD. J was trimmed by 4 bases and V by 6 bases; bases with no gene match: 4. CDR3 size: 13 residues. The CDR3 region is CAISLDRVTEAFF. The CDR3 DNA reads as TGTGCCATCAGCTTGGACAGGGTCACTGAAGCTTTCTTT.